One and the same sample provided the 17 T cell receptor beta chains below, sequenced in a study of spatial heterogeneity in lung cancer. TCRdb called the 5' RACE reads again in MiXCR, with one record for every CDR3 protein. Of about 21,000 distinct CDR3 sequences listed, 4.6% are singletons. Time point noted: sample taken at primary tumor resection. The input for sequencing was PBMCs, taken at surgery. The source is a male donor with early-stage non-small cell lung cancer.

This rearrangement joins TRBV6-5 to TRBJ1-5; TRBD1 might be the D (6 bases). The CDR3 is made up of 15 amino acids. Germline CDR1 MNHEY, CDR2 SVGAGI. The ends were cut back, 2 bases at V and 9 bases at J, with 17 bases in the middle. CDR3 region: CASSYGRGPLSPQHF. DNA of the CDR3: TGTGCCAGCAGTTACGGCAGGGGTCCCCTCTCGCCCCAGCATTTT.

Points on this clonotype: Just one base apart from a much larger clone, this may be a read error. The CDR3 reads CASSFRTSYEQYF. The DNA of the CDR3 is TGTGCCAGCAGCTTCCGGACTAGCTACGAGCAGTACTTC. The genes are TRBV11-2 and TRBJ2-7, with TRBD2 identical over 7 bases. The CDR3 is 13 amino acids. The trim removed 3 bases at V and 3 bases at J, leaving 2 bases unmatched. Germline V gene data show CDR1 as SGHAT and CDR2 as FQNNGV.

The V call is TRBV15, the J call TRBJ1-5; D gene ambiguous. CDR3 length: 12 residues. Germline V gene data show CDR1 as LNHNV and CDR2 as YYDKDF (reference sequence). The V and J ends lost 1 base and 7 bases respectively, with 5 bases between them. For the CDR3, the DNA is TGTGCCACCAGCAGAGTGGGCCAGCCCCAGCATTTT. Translation gives CATSRVGQPQHF.

This clonotype was seen more than once but under ten times. The chain recombines TRBV12-3 or TRBV12-4 with TRBJ2-1; no clear D. V was pared by 3 bases and J by 4 bases, with 7 bases between. The CDR3 consists of 13 residues. CDR3 sequence reads: CASSLTEYNEQFF. The DNA for the CDR3 is TGTGCCAGCAGTTTGACGGAGTACAATGAGCAGTTCTTC.

This clonotype was detected a few times. The rearrangement links TRBV7-9 to TRBJ1-1; tentative D call: TRBD1 (6 bases). The CDR3 is 16 amino acids. CDR1 is SEHNR and CDR2 is FQNEAQ in the germline V gene (reference sequence). V shed 1 base and J shed 1 base, with 13 bases lying between them. The CDR3 nucleotides read TGTGCCAGCAGCTTAGAAGGGGGGCTCAGGAACACTGAAGCTTTCTTT. Protein product: CASSLEGGLRNTEAFF.

This clonotype has a count of ten or more. V is TRBV6-6 and J is TRBJ1-3; no definite D call. Germline V CDR1 and CDR2: MNHNY, SVGAGI (reference sequence). Between the trimmed V and J ends, which lost 2 bases and 7 bases, there was a span of 15 bases. CDR3 size: 15 residues. The CDR3, as DNA: TGTGCCAGCAGTTACGTCGGATCTAAAAGGAACACCATATATTTT. Its translation is CASSYVGSKRNTIYF.

This clonotype was observed at least ten times. This chain uses TRBV4-2 with TRBJ2-3; D is undetermined. The CDR3 consists of 18 residues. Trimming pared 3 bases from V and 4 bases from J, leaving 23 bases between. Germline loops: CDR1 LGHNA, CDR2 YNFKEQ. The CDR3 protein is CASSHPLWRSTKSDTQYF. CDR3 DNA: TGTGCCAGCAGCCACCCCCTCTGGCGGAGTACAAAATCAGATACGCAGTATTTT.

This clonotype was detected many times. This rearrangement joins TRBV7-9 to TRBJ2-1, with D possibly TRBD2 on 7 matching bases. Germline-derived CDR1 and CDR2 are SEHNR and FQNEAQ (reference sequence). V shed 5 bases and J shed 8 bases, with 25 bases lying between them. CDR3 length equals 17 residues. For the CDR3, the DNA is TGTGCCAGCAGCCCACCGGTCTTGGGCGGAGGGGGGGATGAGCAGTTCTTC. Its translation: CASSPPVLGGGGDEQFF. Supplemented by reference TRBV7-9 and TRBJ2-1, the full variable domain reads DTGVSQNPRHKITKRGQNVTFRCDPISEHNRLYWYRQTLGQGPEFLTYFQNEAQLEKSRLLSDRFSAERPKGSFSTLEIQRTEQGDSAMYLCASSPPVLGGGGDEQFFGPGTRLTVL.

This clonotype was counted ten times or more. The gene calls are TRBV27 and TRBJ2-1; no clear D. CDR3 length equals 14 residues. V lost 6 bases and J 4 bases, leaving 13 bases between the germline ends. Germline CDR1 and CDR2: MNHEY and SMNVEV (reference sequence). The CDR3 reads CASRARATYNEQFF. CDR3 bases: TGTGCCAGCAGGGCTAGGGCCACTTACAATGAGCAGTTCTTC.

This clonotype was counted ten times or more. J is TRBJ1-6 and V is TRBV7-2; D gene unclear. Trimming removed 1 base at V and 8 bases at J, with 12 bases between. Germline V gene lookup returns CDR1 SGHTA and CDR2 FQGNSA. CDR3 length: 15 amino acids. This chain's CDR3 is CASSLGGGTYSPLHF. DNA for the CDR3: TGTGCCAGCAGCTTAGGTGGAGGAACGTATTCACCCCTCCACTTT.

Ten or more counts support this clonotype. The V gene is TRBV6-1, the J gene TRBJ1-3; D call uncertain. Germline V gene data show CDR1 as MNHNS and CDR2 as SASEGT. This CDR3 is built from 15 residues. V was pared by 6 bases and J by 0 bases, with 12 bases between. The CDR3 protein is CASRPQRHSGNTIYF. The DNA for the CDR3 is TGTGCCAGCAGACCCCAAAGGCACTCTGGAAACACCATATATTTT.

There are many counts of this clonotype. The chain joins TRBV7-2 to TRBJ2-2, with TRBD2 as a possible D gene (6 bases). CDR1 SGHTA and CDR2 FQGNSA come from the germline V gene. V lost 4 bases, J lost 1 base, and 13 bases lay in between. This CDR3 has 16 amino acids. The CDR3 DNA reads TGTGCCAGCAGCTCGTCGGGAGCCCGGAACACCGGGGAGCTGTTTTTT. The encoded protein is CASSSSGARNTGELFF. Filled out from reference TRBV7-2 and TRBJ2-2, the complete variable domain reads GAGVSQSPSNKVTEKGKDVELRCDPISGHTALYWYRQSLGQGLEFLIYFQGNSAPDKSGLPSDRFSAERTGGSVSTLTIQRTQQEDSAVYLCASSSSGARNTGELFFGEGSRLTVL.

This clonotype rates as medium-sized. V and J are TRBV29-1 and TRBJ2-5; possible D gene TRBD2, 7 bases. Germline V gene data show CDR1 as SQVTM and CDR2 as ANQGSEA. The CDR3 is 14 residues long. The ends were cut back, 7 bases at V and 1 base at J, with 16 bases in the middle. CDR3 amino acids: CSADAGDIQETQYF. CDR3 sequence (DNA): TGCAGCGCCGACGCGGGGGACATCCAAGAGACCCAGTACTTC.

This clonotype showed up just a few times. The rearrangement links TRBV6-4 to TRBJ2-6; D is unresolved. Per the germline V gene, CDR1 is MRHNA and CDR2 is SNTAGT. This CDR3 is 15 amino acids long. The V end was cut by 3 bases, the J end by 4 bases, with 10 bases between. CDR3 sequence reads: CASSDPGKGANVLTF. In DNA, the CDR3 is TGTGCCAGCAGTGATCCGGGTAAGGGGGCCAACGTCCTGACTTTC.

Many counts were recorded for this clonotype. The chain uses TRBV5-6 and TRBJ2-2; no clear D. V was pared by 0 bases and J by 8 bases, with 2 bases between. This CDR3 region has 11 residues. Germline V CDR1 and CDR2: SGHDT, YYEEEE. CDR3 in DNA: TGTGCCAGCAGCTTGGAGGGGGAGCTGTTTTTT. This encodes CASSLEGELFF.

This clonotype was counted between two and nine times. The chain combines TRBV7-9 with TRBJ2-2; D possibly corresponds to TRBD1 (5 bases). The V gene lost 5 bases and the J gene lost 2 bases, with 12 bases spanning the gap. The germline gives CDR1 SEHNR, CDR2 FQNEAQ (reference sequence). This CDR3 comprises 15 residues. The CDR3 is CASSGNGQNTGELFF. CDR3 DNA: TGTGCCAGCAGCGGGAACGGACAAAACACCGGGGAGCTGTTTTTT.

This clonotype is medium-sized within its sample. V usage is TRBV29-1 and J usage is TRBJ2-3; D not resolved. Looked up from germline, CDR1 is SQVTM and CDR2 is ANQGSEA. The CDR3 runs 12 residues. V lost 5 bases, J lost 4 bases, and 10 bases lay in between. CDR3 sequence reads: CSVYDSSDTQYF. The DNA for the CDR3 is TGCAGCGTTTATGACTCGTCAGATACGCAGTATTTT.